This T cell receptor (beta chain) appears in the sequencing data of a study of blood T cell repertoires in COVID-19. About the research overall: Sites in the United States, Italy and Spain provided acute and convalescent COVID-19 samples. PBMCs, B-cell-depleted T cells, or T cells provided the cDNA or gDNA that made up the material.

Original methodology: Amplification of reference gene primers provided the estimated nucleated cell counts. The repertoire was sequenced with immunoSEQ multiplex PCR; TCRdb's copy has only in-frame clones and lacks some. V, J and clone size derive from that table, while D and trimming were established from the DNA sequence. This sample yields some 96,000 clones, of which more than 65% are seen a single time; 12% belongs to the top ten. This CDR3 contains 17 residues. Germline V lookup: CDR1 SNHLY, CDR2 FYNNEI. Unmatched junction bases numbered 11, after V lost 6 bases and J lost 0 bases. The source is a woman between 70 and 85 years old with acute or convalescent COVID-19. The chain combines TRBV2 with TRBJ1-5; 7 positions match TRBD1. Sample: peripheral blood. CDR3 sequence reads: CASRDGTADFSNQPQHF. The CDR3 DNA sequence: TGTGCCAGCAGAGATGGGACAGCTGACTTTAGCAATCAGCCCCAGCATTTT.